Included here is one TCR beta chain sequence, with context. What it binds is unknown. The data were produced by immunoSEQ multiplex PCR, yet TCRdb's version contains in-frame clones alone and is incomplete. The table has roughly 20,000 clones, less than 85% seen once; the top ten hold less than 20%. Antigen-specific CD4+ T cells were expanded (with viral peptide pools) by the ViraFEST assay ahead of sequencing. Once cultured for approximately ten days, the cells underwent separation to obtain CD4+ T cells. This sample stems from a study of vaccination effects on CD4 cells after COVID-19. V was trimmed by 5 bases and J by 4 bases, leaving 14 bases between them. Germline values: CDR1 LNHDA, CDR2 SQIVND (reference sequence). The CDR3 loop spans 14 amino acids.

This material consisted of CD4+ T cells from PBMCs cultured with HCoV-229E spike peptides, taken before COVID-19 vaccination. The rearrangement links TRBV19 to TRBJ1-2; D may be TRBD1 (5 bases). This sequence was found in a human donor who received a COVID-19 vaccine. This chain's CDR3 is CASSFPDSVYGYTF. CDR3 nucleotide sequence: TGTGCCAGTAGTTTTCCCGACAGTGTCTATGGCTACACCTTC. The full variable domain, its missing parts supplied by reference TRBV19 and TRBJ1-2, is DGGITQSPKYLFRKEGQNVTLSCEQNLNHDAMYWYRQDPGQGLRLIYYSQIVNDFQKGDIAEGYSVSREKKESFPLTVTSAQKNPTAFYLCASSFPDSVYGYTFGSGTRLTVV.